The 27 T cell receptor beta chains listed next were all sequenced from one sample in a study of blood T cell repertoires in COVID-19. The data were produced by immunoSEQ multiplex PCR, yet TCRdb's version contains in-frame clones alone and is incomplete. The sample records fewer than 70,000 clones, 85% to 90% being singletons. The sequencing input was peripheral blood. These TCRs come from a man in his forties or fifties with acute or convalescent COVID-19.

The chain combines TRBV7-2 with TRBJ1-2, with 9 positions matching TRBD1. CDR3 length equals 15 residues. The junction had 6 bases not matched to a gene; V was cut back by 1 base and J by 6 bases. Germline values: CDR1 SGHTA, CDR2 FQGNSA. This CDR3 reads CASSLGTGDFNGYTF. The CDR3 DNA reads TGTGCCAGCAGCTTAGGGACAGGGGATTTTAATGGCTACACCTTC.

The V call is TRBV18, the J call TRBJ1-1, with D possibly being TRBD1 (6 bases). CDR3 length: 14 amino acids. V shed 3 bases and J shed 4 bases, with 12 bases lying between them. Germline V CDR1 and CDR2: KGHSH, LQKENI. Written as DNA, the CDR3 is TGTGCCAGCTCACCGGACAGAGGACCCACTGAAGCTTTCTTT. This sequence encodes CASSPDRGPTEAFF.

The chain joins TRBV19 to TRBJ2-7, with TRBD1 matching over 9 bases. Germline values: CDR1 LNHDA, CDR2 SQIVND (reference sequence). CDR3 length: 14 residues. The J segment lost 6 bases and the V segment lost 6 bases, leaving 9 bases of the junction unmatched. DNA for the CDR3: TGTGCCAGTAGGAACAGGGGGCCCGTAGCCGAGCAGTACTTC. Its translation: CASRNRGPVAEQYF.

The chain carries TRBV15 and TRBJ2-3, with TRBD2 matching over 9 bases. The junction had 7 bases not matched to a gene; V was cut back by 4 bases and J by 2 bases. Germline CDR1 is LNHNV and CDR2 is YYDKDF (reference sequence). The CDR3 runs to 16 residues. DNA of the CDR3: TGTGCCACCAGCAAGGCGGGAGGGCCTAACACAGATACGCAGTATTTT. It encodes CATSKAGGPNTDTQYF.

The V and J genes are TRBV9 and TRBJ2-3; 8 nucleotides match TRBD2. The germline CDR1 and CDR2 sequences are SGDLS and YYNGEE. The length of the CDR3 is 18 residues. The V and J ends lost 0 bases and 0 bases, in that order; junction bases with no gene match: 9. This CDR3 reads CASSVVGAGGPSTDTQYF. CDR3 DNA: TGTGCCAGCAGCGTAGTGGGGGCGGGAGGACCTAGCACAGATACGCAGTATTTT.

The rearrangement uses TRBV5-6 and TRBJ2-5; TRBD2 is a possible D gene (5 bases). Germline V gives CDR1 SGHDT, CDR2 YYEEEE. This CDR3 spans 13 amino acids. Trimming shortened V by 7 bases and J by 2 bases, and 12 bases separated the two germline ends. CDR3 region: CASWYRGQETQYF. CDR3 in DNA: TGTGCCAGCTGGTACAGAGGGCAAGAGACCCAGTACTTC.

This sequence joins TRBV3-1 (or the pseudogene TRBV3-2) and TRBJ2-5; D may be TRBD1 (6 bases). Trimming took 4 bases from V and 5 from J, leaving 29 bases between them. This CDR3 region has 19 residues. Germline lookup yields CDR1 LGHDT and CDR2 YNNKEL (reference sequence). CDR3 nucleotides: TGTGCCAGCAGCCGTCTTAAGCACCATCCAAACGGACAGCGGGAGACCCAGTACTTC. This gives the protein CASSRLKHHPNGQRETQYF.

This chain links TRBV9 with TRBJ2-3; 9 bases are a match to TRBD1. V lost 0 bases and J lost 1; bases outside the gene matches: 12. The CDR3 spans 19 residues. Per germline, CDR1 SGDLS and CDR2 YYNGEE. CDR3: CASSVDFWGQGSGTDTQYF. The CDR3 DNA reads TGTGCCAGCAGCGTAGATTTTTGGGGACAGGGATCTGGCACAGATACGCAGTATTTT. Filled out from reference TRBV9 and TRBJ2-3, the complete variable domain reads DSGVTQTPKHLITATGQRVTLRCSPRSGDLSVYWYQQSLDQGLQFLIQYYNGEERAKGNILERFSAQQFPDLHSELNLSSLELGDSALYFCASSVDFWGQGSGTDTQYFGPGTRLTVL.

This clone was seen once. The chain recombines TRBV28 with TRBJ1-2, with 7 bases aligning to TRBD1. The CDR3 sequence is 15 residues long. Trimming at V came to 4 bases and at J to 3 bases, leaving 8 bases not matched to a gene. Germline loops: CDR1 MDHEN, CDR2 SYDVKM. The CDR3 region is CASSSIGGRDYGYTF. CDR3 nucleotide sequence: TGTGCCAGCAGTTCTATAGGGGGCAGGGACTATGGCTACACCTTC.

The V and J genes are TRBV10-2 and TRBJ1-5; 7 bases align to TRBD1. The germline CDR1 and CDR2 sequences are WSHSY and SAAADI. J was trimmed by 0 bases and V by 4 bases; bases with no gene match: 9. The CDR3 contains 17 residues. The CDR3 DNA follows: TGCGCCAGCAGTGGGGGGCAGGGGGTGTATAGCAATCAGCCCCAGCATTTT. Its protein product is CASSGGQGVYSNQPQHF.

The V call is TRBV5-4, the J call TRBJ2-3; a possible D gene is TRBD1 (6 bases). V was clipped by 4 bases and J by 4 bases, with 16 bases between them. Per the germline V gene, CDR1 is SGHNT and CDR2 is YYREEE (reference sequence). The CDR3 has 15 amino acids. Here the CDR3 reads CASSARQVSADTQYF. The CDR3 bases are TGTGCCAGCAGCGCCAGACAGGTTTCAGCAGATACGCAGTATTTT.

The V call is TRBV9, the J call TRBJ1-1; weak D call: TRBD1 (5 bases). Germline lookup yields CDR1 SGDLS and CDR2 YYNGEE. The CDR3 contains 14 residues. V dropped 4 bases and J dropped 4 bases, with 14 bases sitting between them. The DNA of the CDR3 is TGTGCCAGCAGCACAGGAACATTTCGCACTGAAGCTTTCTTT. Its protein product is CASSTGTFRTEAFF.

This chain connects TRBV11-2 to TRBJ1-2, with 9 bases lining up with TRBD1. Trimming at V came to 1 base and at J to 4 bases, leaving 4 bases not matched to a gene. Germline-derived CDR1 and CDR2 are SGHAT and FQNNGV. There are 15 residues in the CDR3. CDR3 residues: CASSLGTGAPYGYTF. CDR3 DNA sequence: TGTGCCAGCAGCTTAGGGACAGGGGCCCCCTATGGCTACACCTTC.

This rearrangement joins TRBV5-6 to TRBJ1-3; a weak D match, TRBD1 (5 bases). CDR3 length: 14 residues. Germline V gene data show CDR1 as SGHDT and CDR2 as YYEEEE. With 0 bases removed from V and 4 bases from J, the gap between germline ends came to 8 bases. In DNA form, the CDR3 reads TGTGCCAGCAGCTTGGCTGGACACGGAAACACCATATATTTT. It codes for CASSLAGHGNTIYF.

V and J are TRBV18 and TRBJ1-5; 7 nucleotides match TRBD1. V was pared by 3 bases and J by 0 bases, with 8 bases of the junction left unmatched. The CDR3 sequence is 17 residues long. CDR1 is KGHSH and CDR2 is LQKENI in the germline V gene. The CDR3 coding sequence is TGTGCCAGCTCACCTGGGACAGCTGGATATAGCAATCAGCCCCAGCATTTT. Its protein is CASSPGTAGYSNQPQHF.

Here the CDR3 reads CASSLAQGSMNTEAFF. CDR3 bases: TGTGCCAGCAGCTTAGCACAGGGCTCTATGAACACTGAAGCTTTCTTT. J is TRBJ1-1 and V is TRBV11-2; tentatively, D is TRBD1 (6 bases). Germline CDR1 and CDR2: SGHAT and FQNNGV. Trimming shortened V by 1 base and J by 0 bases, and 12 bases separated the two germline ends. This CDR3 comprises 16 residues. Full variable domain (missing parts from reference TRBV11-2 and TRBJ1-1): EAGVAQSPRYKIIEKRQSVAFWCNPISGHATLYWYQQILGQGPKLLIQFQNNGVVDDSQLPKDRFSAERLKGVDSTLKIQPAKLEDSAVYLCASSLAQGSMNTEAFFGQGTRLTVV.

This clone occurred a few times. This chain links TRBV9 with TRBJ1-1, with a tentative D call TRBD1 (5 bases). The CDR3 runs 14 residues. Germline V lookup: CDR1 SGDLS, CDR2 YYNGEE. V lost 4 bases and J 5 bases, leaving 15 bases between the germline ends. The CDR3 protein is CASSQGQFETEAFF. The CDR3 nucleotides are TGTGCCAGCAGCCAAGGACAATTTGAGACTGAAGCTTTCTTT.

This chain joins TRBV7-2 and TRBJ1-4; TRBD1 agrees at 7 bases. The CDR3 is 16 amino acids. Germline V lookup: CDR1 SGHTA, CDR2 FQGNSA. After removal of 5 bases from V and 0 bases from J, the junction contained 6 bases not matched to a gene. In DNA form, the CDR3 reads TGTGCCAGCAGCCGTGGGACAGCTGCAACTAATGAAAAACTGTTTTTT. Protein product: CASSRGTAATNEKLFF.

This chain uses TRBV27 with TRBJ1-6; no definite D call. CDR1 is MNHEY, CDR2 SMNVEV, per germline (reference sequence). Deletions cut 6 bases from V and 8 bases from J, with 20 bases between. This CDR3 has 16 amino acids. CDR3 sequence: CASRGSRAFSDSPLHF. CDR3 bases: TGTGCCAGCAGGGGGTCGAGGGCTTTCAGCGATTCACCCCTCCACTTT.

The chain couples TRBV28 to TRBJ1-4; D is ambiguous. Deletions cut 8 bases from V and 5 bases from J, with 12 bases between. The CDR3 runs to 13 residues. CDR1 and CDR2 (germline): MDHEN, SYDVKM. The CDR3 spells CASGSGLNEKLFF. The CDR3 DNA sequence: TGTGCCAGCGGGAGTGGTCTCAATGAAAAACTGTTTTTT.

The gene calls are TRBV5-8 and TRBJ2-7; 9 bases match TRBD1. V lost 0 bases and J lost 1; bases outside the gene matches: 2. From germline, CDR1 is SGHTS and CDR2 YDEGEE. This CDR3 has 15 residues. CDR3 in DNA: TGTGCCAGCAGCTTGGAACAGGGGGCTTCCTACGAGCAGTACTTC. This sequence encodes CASSLEQGASYEQYF. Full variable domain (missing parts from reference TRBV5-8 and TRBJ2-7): EAGVTQSPTHLIKTRGQQATLRCSPISGHTSVYWYQQALGLGLQFLLWYDEGEERNRGNFPPRFSGRQFPNYSSELNVNALELEDSALYLCASSLEQGASYEQYFGPGTRLTVT.

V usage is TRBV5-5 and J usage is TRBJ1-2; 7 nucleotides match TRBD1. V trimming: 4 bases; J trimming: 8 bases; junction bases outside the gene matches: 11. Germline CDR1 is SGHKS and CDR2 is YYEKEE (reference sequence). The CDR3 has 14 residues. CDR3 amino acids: CASSTRQGLRGYTF. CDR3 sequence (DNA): TGTGCCAGCAGCACCCGACAGGGTCTGAGGGGCTACACCTTC. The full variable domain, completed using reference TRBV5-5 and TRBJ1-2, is DAGVTQSPTHLIKTRGQQVTLRCSPISGHKSVSWYQQVLGQGPQFIFQYYEKEERGRGNFPDRFSARQFPNYSSELNVNALLLGDSALYLCASSTRQGLRGYTFGSGTRLTVV.

The CDR3 region has the DNA TGTGGGCCTAGAGGCAGTAGCACAGATACGCAGTATTTT. This sequence encodes CGPRGSSTDTQYF. The chain uses TRBV11-3 and TRBJ2-3; no firm D call. Germline lookup yields CDR1 SGHNT and CDR2 YENEEA. The CDR3 contains 13 residues.

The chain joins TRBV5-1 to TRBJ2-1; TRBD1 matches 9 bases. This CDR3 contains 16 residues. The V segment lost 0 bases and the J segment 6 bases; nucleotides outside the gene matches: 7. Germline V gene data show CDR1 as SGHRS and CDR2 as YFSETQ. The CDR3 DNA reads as TGCGCCAGCAGCTTGGCTGGGACAGGGCGCGTCAATGAGCAGTTCTTC. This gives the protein CASSLAGTGRVNEQFF.

CDR3 sequence: CASSRGTGEWTQYF. DNA of the CDR3: TGCGCCAGCAGCCGAGGGACGGGGGAGTGGACCCAGTACTTC. The rearrangement links TRBV4-1 to TRBJ2-5; weak D call: TRBD2 (6 bases). This CDR3 comprises 14 residues. Germline loops: CDR1 MGHRA, CDR2 YSYEKL. Trimming removed 4 bases from V and 7 bases from J, with 16 bases in between.

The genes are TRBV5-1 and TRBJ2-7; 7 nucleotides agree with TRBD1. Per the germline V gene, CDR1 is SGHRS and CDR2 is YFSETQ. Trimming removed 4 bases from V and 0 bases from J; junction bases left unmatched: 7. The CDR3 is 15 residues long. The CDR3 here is CASSRDRTSSYEQYF. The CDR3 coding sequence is TGCGCCAGCAGCCGGGACAGAACGAGCTCCTACGAGCAGTACTTC.

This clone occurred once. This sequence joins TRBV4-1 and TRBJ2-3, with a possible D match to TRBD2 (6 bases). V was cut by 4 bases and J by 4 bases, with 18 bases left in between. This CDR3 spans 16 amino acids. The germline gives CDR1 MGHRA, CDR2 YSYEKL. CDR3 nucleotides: TGCGCCAGCAGCCGAGAGACTAGTTTTCGTCCAGATACGCAGTATTTT. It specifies CASSRETSFRPDTQYF.